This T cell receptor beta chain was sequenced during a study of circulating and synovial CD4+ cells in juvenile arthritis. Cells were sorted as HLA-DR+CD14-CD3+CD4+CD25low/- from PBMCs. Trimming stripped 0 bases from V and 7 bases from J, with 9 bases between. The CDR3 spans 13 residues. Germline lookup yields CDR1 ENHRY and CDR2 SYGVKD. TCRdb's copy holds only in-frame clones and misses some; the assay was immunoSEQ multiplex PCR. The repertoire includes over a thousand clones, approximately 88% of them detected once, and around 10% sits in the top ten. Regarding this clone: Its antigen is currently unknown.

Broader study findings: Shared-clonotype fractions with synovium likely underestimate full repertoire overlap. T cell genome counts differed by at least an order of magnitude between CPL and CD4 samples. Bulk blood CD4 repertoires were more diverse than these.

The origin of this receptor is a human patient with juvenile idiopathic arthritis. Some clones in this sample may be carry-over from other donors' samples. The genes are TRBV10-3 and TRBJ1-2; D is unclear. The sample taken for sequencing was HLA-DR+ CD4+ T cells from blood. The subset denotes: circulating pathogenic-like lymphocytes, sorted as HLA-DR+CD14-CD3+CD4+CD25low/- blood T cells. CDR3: CAISESGRAGYTF. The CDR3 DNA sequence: TGTGCCATCAGTGAGTCCGGGAGGGCTGGCTACACCTTC.